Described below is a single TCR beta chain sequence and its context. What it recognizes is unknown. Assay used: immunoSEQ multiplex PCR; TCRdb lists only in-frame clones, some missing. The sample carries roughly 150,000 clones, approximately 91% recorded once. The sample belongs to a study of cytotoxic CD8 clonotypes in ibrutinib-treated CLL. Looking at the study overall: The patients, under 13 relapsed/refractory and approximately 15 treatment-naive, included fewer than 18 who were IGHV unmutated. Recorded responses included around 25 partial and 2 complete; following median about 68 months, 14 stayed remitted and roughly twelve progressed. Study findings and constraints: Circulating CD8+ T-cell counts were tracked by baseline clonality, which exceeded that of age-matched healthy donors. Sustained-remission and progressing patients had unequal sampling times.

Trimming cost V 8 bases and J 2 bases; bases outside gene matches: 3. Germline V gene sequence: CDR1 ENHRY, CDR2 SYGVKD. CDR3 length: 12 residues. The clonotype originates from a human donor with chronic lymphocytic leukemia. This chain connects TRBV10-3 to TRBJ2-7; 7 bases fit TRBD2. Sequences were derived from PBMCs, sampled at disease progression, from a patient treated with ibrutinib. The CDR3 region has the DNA TGTGCCATCGGGGGGGACCCCTACGAGCAGTACTTC. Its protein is CAIGGDPYEQYF.